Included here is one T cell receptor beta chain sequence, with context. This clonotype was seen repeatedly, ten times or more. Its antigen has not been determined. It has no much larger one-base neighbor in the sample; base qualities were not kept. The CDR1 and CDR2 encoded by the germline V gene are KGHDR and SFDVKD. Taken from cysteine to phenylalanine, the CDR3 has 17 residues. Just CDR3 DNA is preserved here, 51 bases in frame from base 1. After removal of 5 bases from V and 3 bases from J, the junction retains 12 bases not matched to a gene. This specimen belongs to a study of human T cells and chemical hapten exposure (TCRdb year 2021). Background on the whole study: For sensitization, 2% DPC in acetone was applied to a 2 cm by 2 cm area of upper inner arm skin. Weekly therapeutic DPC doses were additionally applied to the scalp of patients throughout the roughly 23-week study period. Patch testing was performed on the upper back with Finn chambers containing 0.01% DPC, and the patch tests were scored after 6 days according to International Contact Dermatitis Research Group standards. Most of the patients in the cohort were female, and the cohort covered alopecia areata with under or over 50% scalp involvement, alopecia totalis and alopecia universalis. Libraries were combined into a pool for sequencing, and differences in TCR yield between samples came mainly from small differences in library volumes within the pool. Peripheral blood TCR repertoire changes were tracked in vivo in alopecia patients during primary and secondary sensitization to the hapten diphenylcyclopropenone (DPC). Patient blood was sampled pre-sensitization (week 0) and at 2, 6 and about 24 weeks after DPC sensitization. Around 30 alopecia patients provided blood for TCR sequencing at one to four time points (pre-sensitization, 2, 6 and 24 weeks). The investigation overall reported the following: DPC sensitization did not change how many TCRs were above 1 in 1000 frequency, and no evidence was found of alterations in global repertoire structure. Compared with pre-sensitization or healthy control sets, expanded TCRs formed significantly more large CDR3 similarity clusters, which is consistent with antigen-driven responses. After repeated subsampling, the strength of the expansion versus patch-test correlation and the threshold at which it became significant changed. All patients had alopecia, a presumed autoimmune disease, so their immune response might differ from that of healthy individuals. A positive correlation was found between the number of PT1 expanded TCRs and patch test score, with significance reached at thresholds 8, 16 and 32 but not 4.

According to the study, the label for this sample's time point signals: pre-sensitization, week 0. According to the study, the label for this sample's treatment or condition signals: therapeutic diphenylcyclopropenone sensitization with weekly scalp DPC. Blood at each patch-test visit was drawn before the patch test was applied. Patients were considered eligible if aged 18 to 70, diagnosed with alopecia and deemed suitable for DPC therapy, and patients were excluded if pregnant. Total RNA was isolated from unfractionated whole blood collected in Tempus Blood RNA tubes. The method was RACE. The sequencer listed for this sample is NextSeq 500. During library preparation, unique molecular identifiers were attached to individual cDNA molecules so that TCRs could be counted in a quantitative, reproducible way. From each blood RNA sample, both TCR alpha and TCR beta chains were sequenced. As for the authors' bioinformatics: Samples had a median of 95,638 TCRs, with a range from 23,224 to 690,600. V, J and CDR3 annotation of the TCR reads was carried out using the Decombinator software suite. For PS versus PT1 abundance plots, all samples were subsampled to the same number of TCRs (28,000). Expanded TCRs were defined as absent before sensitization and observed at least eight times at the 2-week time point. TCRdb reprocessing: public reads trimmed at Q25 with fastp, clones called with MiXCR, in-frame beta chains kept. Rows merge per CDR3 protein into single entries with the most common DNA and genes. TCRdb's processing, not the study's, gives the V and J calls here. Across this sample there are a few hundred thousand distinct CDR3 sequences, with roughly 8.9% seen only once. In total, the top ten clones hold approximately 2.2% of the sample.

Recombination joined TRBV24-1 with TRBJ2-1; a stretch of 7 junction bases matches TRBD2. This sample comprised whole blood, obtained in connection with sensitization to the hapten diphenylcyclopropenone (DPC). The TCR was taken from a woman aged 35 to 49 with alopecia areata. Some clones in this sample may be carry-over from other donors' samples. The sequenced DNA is TGTGCCACCAGTGGGGCCGTAGGGACGGGGGGCTACAATGAGCAGTTCTTC. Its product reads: CATSGAVGTGGYNEQFF.